This T cell receptor (beta chain) comes out of a study of CD8 T cells in ankylosing spondylitis (dated by TCRdb to about 2017). As for the study more broadly: The study profiled T cell receptor beta repertoires in healthy donors and ankylosing spondylitis patients to find disease-linked TCR variants. The full study cohort was made up of about 25 ankylosing spondylitis patients and roughly 100 healthy donors. Samples of peripheral blood were taken, and for ankylosing spondylitis patients, synovial fluid was collected as well. On the study overall, not on this receptor specifically: Blood from ankylosing spondylitis patients appeared to be characterized by a TCR beta motif made up of seven or eight highly homologous amino acid variants. Some motif variants had previously been reported in the synovial fluid and blood of reactive arthritis patients, which suggests shared mechanisms of disease initiation. A CD8+ phenotype was shown by the disease-linked clones, which were found at relatively low frequencies in peripheral blood. According to the report, matched synovial fluid samples from ankylosing spondylitis patients were significantly enriched for the disease-linked clones.

TCRdb records Illumina HiSeq 2500 as the sequencer. Quantitative 5'-RACE with molecular barcodes was the method used to prepare the TCR beta libraries. In the source study's methods: A new computational method, built on a probabilistic model of VDJ rearrangement, was used to identify disease-linked TCR variants. TCRdb reanalyzed the raw reads on its own, using fastp at Q25 for trimming and MiXCR for clone calling, and kept in-frame beta chains. Duplicate CDR3 protein sequences are folded into a single record with the most common DNA and genes. TCRdb's processing, not the study's, gives the V and J calls here. In all, the sample holds 8,500 to 9,000 distinct CDR3 sequences, and 3.9% of those were seen once. The leading ten clones occupy more than 9% of the sample. By how much of the sample it makes up, this clonotype is medium-sized (0.01 to 0.1%). It has no known antigen specificity. No quality values exist for individual bases; no much larger clone is one base distant.

Relative to germline, V is 7 bases shorter and J is 1 base shorter, with 32 bases between their ends. The CDR3 numbers 20 residues from cysteine through phenylalanine. The retained sequence is limited to the CDR3, 60 bases, with the frame set at the first base. As encoded in the germline V gene, CDR1 is SGDLS while CDR2 is YYNGEE. Sequencing was done on a sample of blood, either unsorted or a sorted T cell fraction (not recorded which). The sequence came from a female donor with ankylosing spondylitis or in good health (not recorded which). The chain links TRBV9 with TRBJ1-2; the D segment could be TRBD1, given 5 matching bases. The CDR3 here reads CASSGDVGTGSLTHNYGYTF. The DNA is as follows: TGTGCCAGCTCGGGGGACGTAGGAACCGGGAGTCTAACTCATAACTATGGCTACACCTTC.